This is a list of T cell receptor beta chains from one sample in a study of T cells expressing NK-cell markers. With the 5' RACE reads reprocessed, TCRdb shows one record per CDR3 protein and no DNA. The sample has a few hundred thousand distinct CDR3 sequences, and its top ten clones hold 3% to 4.5%. Material: blood T cells: a sorted CD56 or NKG2C T cell subset, CD4+ or CD8+ T cells, or bulk PBMC T cells (not recorded which). The receptors here all came from a man younger than 35 in good health. Both conserved end residues are part of each CDR3.

j_call v_call cdr3_aa
TRBJ2-7 TRBV6-5 CASSYEVRDSVEQYF
TRBJ2-3 TRBV29-1 CSSQKGLADTDTQYF
TRBJ2-2 TRBV6-5 CASGALGELFF
TRBJ2-2 TRBV24-1 CATSDFFGQGGTGELFF
TRBJ2-1 TRBV20-1 CSARSYSGPSGNEQFF
TRBJ2-3 TRBV2 CASSIYRRDTQYF
TRBJ1-4 TRBV7-6 CASSGRDREKLFF
TRBJ2-3 TRBV27 CASIPGLAGSTDTQYF
TRBJ1-5 TRBV5-6 CASSLGTSGIQPQHF
TRBJ2-3 TRBV12-3/TRBV12-4 CASSSTSGSTDTQYF
TRBJ2-1 TRBV11-1 CASSFRSSGSYNEQFF
TRBJ1-2 TRBV10-3 CAISAAGQSIYGYTF
TRBJ1-5 TRBV20-1 CSATPWQGHQPQHF
TRBJ2-1 TRBV6-5 CASSYRSGTSAYNEQFF
TRBJ1-1 TRBV12-3/TRBV12-4 CASSRRALNTEAFF
TRBJ2-3 TRBV12-3/TRBV12-4 CASTDSSSTDTQYF
TRBJ2-7 TRBV15 CATSRDMGGRDLQYF
TRBJ1-4 TRBV20-1 CSARVPGGVANEKLFF
TRBJ2-7 TRBV20-1 CSARDLTSGRLDYEQYF
TRBJ2-7 TRBV9 CASSVGRGSYEQYF
TRBJ2-1 TRBV24-1 CATSDLDSPYNEQFF
TRBJ2-3 TRBV7-9 CASRRTSGIMDTQYF
TRBJ2-6 TRBV6-5 CASSYGTGGSGANVLTF
TRBJ2-2 TRBV7-9 CASSLVVYTGELFF
TRBJ2-1 TRBV29-1 CSISGGPSGFF
TRBJ2-7 TRBV5-1 CASSLEEITYEQYF
TRBJ2-2 TRBV10-2 CASSGVGGTGELFF
TRBJ1-4 TRBV7-2 CASSLFPGTNEKLFF
TRBJ1-1 TRBV4-1 CASSQDSGQGMNTEAFF
TRBJ1-2 TRBV12-5 CAVIISVYGYTF
TRBJ1-5 TRBV7-8 CASSLYAGQPQHF
TRBJ1-2 TRBV6-1 CASSEVFPAEYTF
TRBJ2-1 TRBV20-1 CSARDTGGLALGNEQFF
TRBJ2-5 TRBV7-2 CASSLGGASQETQYF
TRBJ2-7 TRBV12-3/TRBV12-4 CATSGPLKREQYF
TRBJ2-3 TRBV28 CASSDRPLPLRLAGGENTQYF
TRBJ1-4 TRBV5-1 CASSLGRTTNEKLFF
TRBJ1-4 TRBV21-1 CASSKARVEKLFF
TRBJ2-2 TRBV12-3/TRBV12-4 CASSLSPTAGELFF
TRBJ2-2 TRBV6-5 CASSYSRPGNTGELFF
TRBJ2-1 TRBV3-1 CASSKPAGDGDNEQFF
TRBJ2-1 TRBV12-3/TRBV12-4 CASSLIPTYRFF
TRBJ2-7 TRBV11-1 CASSYNRGRSEQYF
TRBJ2-3 TRBV15 CATSSHQGPDTQYF
TRBJ2-3 TRBV29-1 CSVEDSQLAGAADTQYF
TRBJ1-1 TRBV27 CASSIRGYDTEAFF
TRBJ1-6 TRBV2 CASSVTDYNSPLHF
TRBJ1-5 TRBV20-1 CSAGQGAAQHF
TRBJ1-2 TRBV4-1 CASSQGVGIFYGYTF
TRBJ2-1 TRBV4-3 CASSPGLAGVDGDEQFF
TRBJ2-2 TRBV9 CASSVGAEPLNTGELFF
TRBJ2-4 TRBV6-5 CASSYSPRGAKNIQYF
TRBJ2-1 TRBV7-8 CASSTAGWEEFF
TRBJ2-1 TRBV10-3 CAISDLTSGGNEQFF
TRBJ1-1 TRBV7-9 CASSLRGGDTEAFF
TRBJ2-2 TRBV7-6 CASSPRHHNTGELFF
TRBJ1-2 TRBV6-1 CAFHRGDGYTF
TRBJ2-1 TRBV15 CATSRGDQGHEQFF
TRBJ2-7 TRBV7-8 CASSLVDPSYEQYF
TRBJ2-5 TRBV7-2 CASSLRAERGTQYF